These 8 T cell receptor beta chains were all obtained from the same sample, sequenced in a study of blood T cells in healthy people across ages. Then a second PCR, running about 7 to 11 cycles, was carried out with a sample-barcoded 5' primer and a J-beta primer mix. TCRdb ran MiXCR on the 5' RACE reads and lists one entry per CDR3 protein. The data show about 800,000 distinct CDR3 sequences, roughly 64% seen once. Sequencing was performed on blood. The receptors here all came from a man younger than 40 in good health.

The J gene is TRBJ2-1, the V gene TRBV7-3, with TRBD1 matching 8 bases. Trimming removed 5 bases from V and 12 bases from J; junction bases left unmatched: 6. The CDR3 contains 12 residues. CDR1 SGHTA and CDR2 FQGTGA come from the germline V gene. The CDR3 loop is CASSKTGAVQFF. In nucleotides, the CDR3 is TGTGCCAGCAGCAAGACAGGGGCTGTGCAGTTCTTC. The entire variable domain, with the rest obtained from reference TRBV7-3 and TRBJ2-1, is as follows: GAGVSQTPSNKVTEKGKYVELRCDPISGHTALYWYRQSLGQGPEFLIYFQGTGAADDSGLPNDRFFAVRPEGSVSTLKIQRTERGDSAVYLCASSKTGAVQFFGPGTRLTVL.

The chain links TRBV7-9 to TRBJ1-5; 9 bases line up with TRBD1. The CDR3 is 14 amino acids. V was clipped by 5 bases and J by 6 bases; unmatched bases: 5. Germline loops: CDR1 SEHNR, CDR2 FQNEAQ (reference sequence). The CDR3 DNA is TGTGCCAGCAGCCGACAGGGGGTATCTCAGCCCCAGCATTTT. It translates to CASSRQGVSQPQHF.

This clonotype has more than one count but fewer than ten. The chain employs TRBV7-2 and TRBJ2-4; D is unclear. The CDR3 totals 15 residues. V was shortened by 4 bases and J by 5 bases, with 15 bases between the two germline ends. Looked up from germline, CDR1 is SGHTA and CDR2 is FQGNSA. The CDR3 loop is CASSSDPGPENIQYF. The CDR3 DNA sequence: TGTGCCAGCAGCTCTGATCCCGGGCCGGAAAACATTCAGTACTTC.

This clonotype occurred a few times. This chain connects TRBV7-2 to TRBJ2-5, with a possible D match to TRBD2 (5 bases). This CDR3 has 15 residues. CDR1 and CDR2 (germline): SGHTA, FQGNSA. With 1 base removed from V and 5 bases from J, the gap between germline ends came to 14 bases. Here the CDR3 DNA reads TGTGCCAGCAGCTTAGTGTCTAGCTCGGGGGAGACCCAGTACTTC. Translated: CASSLVSSSGETQYF.

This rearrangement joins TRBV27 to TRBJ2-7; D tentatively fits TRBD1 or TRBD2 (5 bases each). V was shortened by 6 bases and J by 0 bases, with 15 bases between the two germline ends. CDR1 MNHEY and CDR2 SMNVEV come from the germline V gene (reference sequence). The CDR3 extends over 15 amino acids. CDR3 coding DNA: TGTGCCAGCAGAGTTGAGGGGAGCGGCTCCTACGAGCAGTACTTC. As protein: CASRVEGSGSYEQYF.

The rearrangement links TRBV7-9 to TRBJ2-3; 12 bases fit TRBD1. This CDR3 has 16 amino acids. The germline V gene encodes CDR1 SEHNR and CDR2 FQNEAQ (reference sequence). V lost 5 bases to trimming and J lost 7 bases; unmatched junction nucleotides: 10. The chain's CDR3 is CASSRPGTGGSNTQYF. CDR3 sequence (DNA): TGTGCCAGCAGCCGACCCGGGACAGGGGGCTCGAATACGCAGTATTTT. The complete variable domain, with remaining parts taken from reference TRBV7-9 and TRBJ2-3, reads DTGVSQNPRHKITKRGQNVTFRCDPISEHNRLYWYRQTLGQGPEFLTYFQNEAQLEKSRLLSDRFSAERPKGSFSTLEIQRTEQGDSAMYLCASSRPGTGGSNTQYFGPGTRLTVL.

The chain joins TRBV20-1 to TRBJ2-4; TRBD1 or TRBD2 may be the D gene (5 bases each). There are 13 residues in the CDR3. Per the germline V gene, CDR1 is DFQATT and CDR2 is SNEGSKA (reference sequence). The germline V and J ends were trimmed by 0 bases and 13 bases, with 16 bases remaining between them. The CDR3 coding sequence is TGCAGTGCTAGAGATGGGGGTACCTACAAGCAGTACTTC. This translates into CSARDGGTYKQYF.

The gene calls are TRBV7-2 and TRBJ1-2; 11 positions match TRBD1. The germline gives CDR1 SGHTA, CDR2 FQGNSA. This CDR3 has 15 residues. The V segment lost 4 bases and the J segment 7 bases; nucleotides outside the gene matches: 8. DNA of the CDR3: TGTGCCAGCAGCTCGATAGGGACAGGGGGATTTGGCTACACCTTC. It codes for CASSSIGTGGFGYTF.